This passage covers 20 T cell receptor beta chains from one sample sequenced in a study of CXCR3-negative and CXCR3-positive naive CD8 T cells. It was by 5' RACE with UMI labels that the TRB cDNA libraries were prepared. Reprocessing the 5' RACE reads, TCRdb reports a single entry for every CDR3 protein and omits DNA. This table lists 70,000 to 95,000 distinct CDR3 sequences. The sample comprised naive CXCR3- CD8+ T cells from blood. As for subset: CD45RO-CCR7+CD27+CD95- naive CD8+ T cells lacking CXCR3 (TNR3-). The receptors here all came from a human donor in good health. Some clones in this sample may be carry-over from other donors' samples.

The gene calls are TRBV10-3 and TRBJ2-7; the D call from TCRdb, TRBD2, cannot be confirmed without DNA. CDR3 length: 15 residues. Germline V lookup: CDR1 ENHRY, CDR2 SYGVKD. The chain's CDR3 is CAISEPGFGTEEQYF.

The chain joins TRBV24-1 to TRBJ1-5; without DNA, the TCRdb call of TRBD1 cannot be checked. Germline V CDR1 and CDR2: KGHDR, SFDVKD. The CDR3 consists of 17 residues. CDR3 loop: CATSSPGTEWVDQPQHF.

The CDR3 sequence: CASSKEIRWDTQYF. The J gene is TRBJ2-3, the V gene TRBV21-1. TRBV21-1 represents a pseudogene. There are 14 residues in the CDR3.

The CDR3 loop is CASSTTPGGTNTGELFF. V is TRBV4-2 and J is TRBJ2-2; TCRdb designates TRBD1, a call that cannot be tested without DNA. The CDR3 is 17 amino acids. Germline V lookup: CDR1 LGHNA, CDR2 YNFKEQ.

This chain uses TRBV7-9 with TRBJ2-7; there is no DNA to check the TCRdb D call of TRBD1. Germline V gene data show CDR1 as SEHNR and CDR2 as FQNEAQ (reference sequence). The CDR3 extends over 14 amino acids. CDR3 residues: CASSEPGQAYEQYF.

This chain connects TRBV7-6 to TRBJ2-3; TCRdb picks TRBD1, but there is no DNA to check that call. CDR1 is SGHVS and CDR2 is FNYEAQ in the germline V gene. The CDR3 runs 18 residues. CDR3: CASSSFTGVGQSGDTQYF.

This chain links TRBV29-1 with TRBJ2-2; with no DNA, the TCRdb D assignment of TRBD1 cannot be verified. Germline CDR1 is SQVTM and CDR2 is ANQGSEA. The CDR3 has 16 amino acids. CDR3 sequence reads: CSVEDPGRTNTGELFF.

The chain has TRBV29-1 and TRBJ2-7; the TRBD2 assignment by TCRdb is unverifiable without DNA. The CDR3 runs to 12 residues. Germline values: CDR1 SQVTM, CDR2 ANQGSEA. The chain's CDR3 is CSVRGGLNEQYF.

The CDR3 here is CASSLDLGIAYEQYF. V usage is TRBV11-2 and J usage is TRBJ2-7. Germline V gene sequence: CDR1 SGHAT, CDR2 FQNNGV. The CDR3 is 15 amino acids.

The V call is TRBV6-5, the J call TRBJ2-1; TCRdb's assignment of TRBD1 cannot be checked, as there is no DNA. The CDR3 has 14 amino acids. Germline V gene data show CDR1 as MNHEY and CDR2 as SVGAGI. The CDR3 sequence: CASSPDRPDNEQFF.

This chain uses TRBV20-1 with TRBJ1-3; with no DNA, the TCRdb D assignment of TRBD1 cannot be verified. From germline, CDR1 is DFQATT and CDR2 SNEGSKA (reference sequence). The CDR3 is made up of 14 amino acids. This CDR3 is CSAETRQGGNTIYF.

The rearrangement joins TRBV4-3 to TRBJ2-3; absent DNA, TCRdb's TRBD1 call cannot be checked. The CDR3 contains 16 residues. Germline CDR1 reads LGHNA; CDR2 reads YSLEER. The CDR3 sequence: CASSQDRLIGGDTQYF.

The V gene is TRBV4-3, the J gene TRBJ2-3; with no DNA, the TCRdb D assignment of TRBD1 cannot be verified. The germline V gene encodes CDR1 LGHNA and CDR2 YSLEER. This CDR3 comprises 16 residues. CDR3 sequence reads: CASSQDHGGDTDTQYF.

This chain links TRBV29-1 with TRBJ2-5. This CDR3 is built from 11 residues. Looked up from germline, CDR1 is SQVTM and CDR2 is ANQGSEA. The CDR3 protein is CSVEGLETQYF. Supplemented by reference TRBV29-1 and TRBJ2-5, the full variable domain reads SAVISQKPSRDICQRGTSLTIQCQVDSQVTMMFWYRQQPGQSLTLIATANQGSEATYESGFVIDKFPISRPNLTFSTLTVSNMSPEDSSIYLCSVEGLETQYFGPGTRLLVL.

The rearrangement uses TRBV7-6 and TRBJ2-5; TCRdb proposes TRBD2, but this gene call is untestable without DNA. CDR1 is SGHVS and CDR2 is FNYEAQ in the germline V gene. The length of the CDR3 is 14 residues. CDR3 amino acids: CASSSPEGSETQYF.

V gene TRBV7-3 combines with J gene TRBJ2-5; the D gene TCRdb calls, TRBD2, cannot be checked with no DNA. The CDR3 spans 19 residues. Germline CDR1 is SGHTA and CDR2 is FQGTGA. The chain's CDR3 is CASSPLGGLAGGGQETQYF. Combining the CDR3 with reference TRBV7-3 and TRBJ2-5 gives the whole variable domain GAGVSQTPSNKVTEKGKYVELRCDPISGHTALYWYRQSLGQGPEFLIYFQGTGAADDSGLPNDRFFAVRPEGSVSTLKIQRTERGDSAVYLCASSPLGGLAGGGQETQYFGPGTRLLVL.

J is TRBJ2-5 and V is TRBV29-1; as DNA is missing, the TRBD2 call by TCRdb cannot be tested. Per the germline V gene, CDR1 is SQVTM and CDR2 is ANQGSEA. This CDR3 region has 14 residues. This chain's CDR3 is CSVEPLAGEETQYF.

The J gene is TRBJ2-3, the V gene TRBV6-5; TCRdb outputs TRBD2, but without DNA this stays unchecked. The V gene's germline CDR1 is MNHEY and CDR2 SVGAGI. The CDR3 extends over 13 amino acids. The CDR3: CASRGTLSDTQYF.

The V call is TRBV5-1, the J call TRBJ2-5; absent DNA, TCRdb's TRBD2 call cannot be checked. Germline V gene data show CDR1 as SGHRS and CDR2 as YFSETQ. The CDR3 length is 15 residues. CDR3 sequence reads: CASSLGTESWKTQYF. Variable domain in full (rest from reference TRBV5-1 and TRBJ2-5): KAGVTQTPRYLIKTRGQQVTLSCSPISGHRSVSWYQQTPGQGLQFLFEYFSETQRNKGNFPGRFSGRQFSNSRSEMNVSTLELGDSALYLCASSLGTESWKTQYFGPGTRLLVL.

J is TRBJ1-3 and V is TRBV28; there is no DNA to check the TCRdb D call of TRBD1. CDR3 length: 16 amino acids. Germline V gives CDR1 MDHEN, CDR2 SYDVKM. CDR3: CASSLFRGSSGNTIYF. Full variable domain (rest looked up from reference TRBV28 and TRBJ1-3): DVKVTQSSRYLVKRTGEKVFLECVQDMDHENMFWYRQDPGLGLRLIYFSYDVKMKEKGDIPEGYSVSREKKERFSLILESASTNQTSMYLCASSLFRGSSGNTIYFGEGSWLTVV.